This T cell receptor (beta chain) was sequenced for a study of blood T cell repertoires in COVID-19. Participants, roughly 18 to 89 years old, spanned around 26 US areas. CDR3 size: 16 residues. Per germline, CDR1 SNHLY and CDR2 FYNNEI. V lost 6 bases and J 7 bases, leaving 19 bases between the germline ends. TCRdb keeps only in-frame clones here, not all; method: immunoSEQ multiplex PCR. The sample has some 180,000 clones; roughly 84% are singletons. The sequence was obtained from a young woman who had been exposed to COVID-19. The chain uses TRBV2 and TRBJ1-6; D may be TRBD1 (5 bases). Material for sequencing was PBMCs or T cells enriched from blood (not recorded which). The CDR3 sequence: CASRNQGLLGNSPLHF. DNA for the CDR3: TGTGCCAGCAGGAACCAGGGTTTGCTTGGGAATTCACCCCTCCACTTT.